The entry below describes one TCR beta chain. The antigen is unknown. Some clones are missing from TCRdb's copy, which holds only in-frame ones; the method was immunoSEQ multiplex PCR. The sample lists 30,000 to 50,000 clones, roughly four fifths seen once, with 11% in the top ten. This sample was included in a study of PD-1 blockade in classical Hodgkin lymphoma. Study summary: Patients were dosed intravenously with nivolumab at 3 mg/kg every 2 weeks.

Study-wide points: Lower baseline TCR diversity was reported for newly diagnosed patients than for healthy donors. The baseline diversity of complete responders showed similarity to that of newly diagnosed patients.

Germline V lookup: CDR1 LNHDA, CDR2 SQIVND (reference sequence). This CDR3 is 15 amino acids long. The V and J ends lost 3 bases and 3 bases respectively, with 14 bases between them. Relapse was seen in all patients after autologous stem cell transplantation, and brentuximab vedotin exposure was variable. Responses achieved at best were complete response, partial response or progressive disease. Sequenced material: peripheral blood mononuclear cells (PBMCs), taken at baseline. This TCR came from a human donor with classical Hodgkin lymphoma. The genes are TRBV19 and TRBJ1-2; D not resolved. The CDR3 nucleotides read TGTGCCAGTAGTATTCGGCCCGAAGGTCACTATGGCTACACCTTC. This translates into CASSIRPEGHYGYTF.